These 10 T cell receptor beta chains share one sample of origin, sequenced in a study of shared clonotypes between healthy human individuals. Assay used: immunoSEQ multiplex PCR; TCRdb lists only in-frame clones, some missing. The sample lists millions of clones; over 85% were seen once. Sequenced material: naive CD4+ T cells sorted from blood. Subset here: CD45RA+ positively selected. These receptors were obtained from a man between 18 and 35 years old in good health.

As for this clone: The sample has other DNA sequences that encode this CDR3 too. This chain uses TRBV11-2 with TRBJ1-2; 11 bases match TRBD1. This CDR3 has 15 amino acids. CDR1 SGHAT and CDR2 FQNNGV come from the germline V gene. With 5 bases clipped from V and 2 bases from J, the junction kept 4 bases outside the gene matches. The DNA of the CDR3 is TGTGCCAGCAGCCCCCGGACAGGGGGCAACTATGGCTACACCTTC. Translating it yields CASSPRTGGNYGYTF.

This sequence joins TRBV9 and TRBJ2-7; D may be TRBD2 (6 bases). V gave up 0 bases and J gave up 0 bases, with 13 bases separating them. This CDR3 contains 16 residues. Germline CDR1 and CDR2: SGDLS and YYNGEE. CDR3 in amino acids: CASSVAGGKGSYEQYF. CDR3 in DNA: TGTGCCAGCAGCGTAGCTGGAGGGAAGGGCTCCTACGAGCAGTACTTC.

This sequence joins TRBV25-1 and TRBJ1-3; TRBD1 aligns across 7 bases. V lost 7 bases, J lost 4 bases, and 7 bases stayed unmatched. The CDR3 loop spans 14 amino acids. Germline assignment: CDR1 MGHDK and CDR2 SYGVNS. As DNA, the CDR3 is TGTGCCAGCACCGGCCAGGGGGGAGGAAACACCATATATTTT. This encodes CASTGQGGGNTIYF. Supplemented by reference TRBV25-1 and TRBJ1-3, the full variable domain reads EADIYQTPRYLVIGTGKKITLECSQTMGHDKMYWYQQDPGMELHLIHYSYGVNSTEKGDLSSESTVSRIRTEHFPLTLESARPSHTSQYLCASTGQGGGNTIYFGEGSWLTVV.

This clone was detected only once. The V and J genes are TRBV6-6 and TRBJ1-2; maybe TRBD1 (5 bases). This CDR3 region has 13 residues. Per the germline V gene, CDR1 is MNHNY and CDR2 is SVGAGI (reference sequence). Trimming removed 4 bases at V and 4 bases at J, with 10 bases between. The CDR3 region has the DNA TGTGCCAGCAGTTTAGTCCAGGGCTATGGCTACACCTTC. Its translation: CASSLVQGYGYTF.

V gene TRBV10-3 combines with J gene TRBJ2-7; D possibly matches TRBD1 or TRBD2 (5 bases each). CDR1 and CDR2 from the germline V gene are ENHRY and SYGVKD. Trimming stripped 0 bases from V and 2 bases from J, with 23 bases between. This CDR3 region has 19 residues. CDR3 loop: CAISESVGGRSSRPYEQYF. The CDR3 DNA reads TGTGCCATCAGTGAGTCGGTTGGGGGACGGAGCTCAAGGCCCTACGAGCAGTACTTC.

The chain links TRBV2 to TRBJ2-2, with 7 bases that match TRBD1. Per the germline V gene, CDR1 is SNHLY and CDR2 is FYNNEI. V was clipped by 6 bases and J by 4 bases; unmatched bases: 8. This CDR3 is 15 amino acids long. Here the CDR3 DNA reads TGTGCCAGCAGACCCCAGGGGGTAGGCACCGGGGAGCTGTTTTTT. It yields the protein CASRPQGVGTGELFF.

This clone was observed a few times. CDR3 in amino acids: CASSLVGRQEKLFF. The CDR3 nucleotides are TGTGCCAGCAGCTTAGTGGGCAGACAAGAAAAACTGTTTTTT. The V call is TRBV7-6, the J call TRBJ1-4, with unresolved D. Looked up from germline, CDR1 is SGHVS and CDR2 is FNYEAQ. The CDR3 has 14 residues. The V end lost 1 base, the J end lost 8 bases, and 11 bases lay between the germline ends.

Concerning this clone itself: Other DNA sequences in this specimen translate into the identical CDR3. J is TRBJ2-7 and V is TRBV19, with 9 bases that match TRBD1. The CDR3 has 13 amino acids. Looked up from germline, CDR1 is LNHDA and CDR2 is SQIVND (reference sequence). J gave up 4 bases and V 6 bases, and 4 bases lay outside the gene matches. The CDR3 here is CASRQTGGYEQYF. The DNA for the CDR3 is TGTGCCAGTAGACAGACAGGGGGATACGAGCAGTACTTC.

The V gene is TRBV9, the J gene TRBJ2-2; 9 bases align to TRBD1. CDR3 length: 14 residues. The germline gives CDR1 SGDLS, CDR2 YYNGEE. Losses at the gene ends were 5 bases for V and 5 bases for J; bases not matched to a gene: 4. CDR3 region: CASRGTGWTGELFF. CDR3 nucleotide sequence: TGTGCCAGCAGGGGGACAGGGTGGACCGGGGAGCTGTTTTTT.

This chain connects TRBV30 to TRBJ1-3, with 8 bases matching TRBD1. Looked up from germline, CDR1 is GTSNPN and CDR2 is SVGIG (reference sequence). The CDR3 length is 14 residues. The ends lost 4 bases at V and 4 bases at J; junction bases unmatched: 6. The CDR3 DNA is TGTGCCTGGAAAGGACAGGGTTGGGGAAACACCATATATTTT. As protein: CAWKGQGWGNTIYF.